This T cell receptor (beta chain) was obtained from a study of shared clonotypes between healthy human individuals. The protocol was immunoSEQ multiplex PCR, while the TCRdb copy is restricted to in-frame clones and leaves out a portion. The sample records approximately 2.4 million clones, about 94% being singletons. Donors comprised only Caucasian adults living in Nashville, Tennessee. Sample: naive CD4+ T cells sorted from blood. As for subset: CD45RA+ positively selected. This TCR was sampled from a man aged 18 to 29 in good health.

CDR3 sequence reads: CASSLSSGVGGYTF. The CDR3 DNA reads TGTGCCAGCAGTTTATCATCGGGGGTTGGTGGCTACACCTTC. The chain links TRBV28 to TRBJ1-2; the D gene is possibly TRBD1 (5 bases). Germline V gene lookup returns CDR1 MDHEN and CDR2 SYDVKM. The CDR3 sequence is 14 residues long. The V end lost 1 base, the J end lost 7 bases, and 13 bases lay between the germline ends.